The clone carrying this TCR beta chain was seen only once. Its specificity is unknown. These data belong to a study of chemoradiotherapy in HPV16-positive cancers. Study-level background: Candidate HPV-specific clones and shared TCR motifs came from a couple of HPV16-positive patients.

Some clones are missing from TCRdb's copy, which holds only in-frame ones; the method was immunoSEQ multiplex PCR. The sample shows roughly 16,000 clones, around nine tenths of them seen only once. Repertoires were sampled repeatedly during chemoradiotherapy. The CDR3 covers 15 residues. V lost 4 bases and J lost 4, with 16 bases in between. CDR1 is SGHKS and CDR2 is YYEKEE in the germline V gene (reference sequence). Study-wide points: Non-HPV-specific T cells did not expand in tumors during treatment, whereas candidate HPV-specific clones and E7-related motifs did. For HPV16-positive patients, expanding HPV-responsive T cells associated with longer recurrence-free survival.

The origin of this receptor is a human donor with HPV-associated anogenital cancer. The sequencing here drew on blood, taken from a patient who underwent chemoradiotherapy. The chain is built from TRBV5-5 and TRBJ2-3; D not certain. The CDR3 bases are TGTGCCAGCAGCCCCGGGCCATACTCCTCAGATACGCAGTATTTT. Its protein is CASSPGPYSSDTQYF.